A single sample gave rise to the 21 T cell receptor beta chains below, sequenced in a study of naive CD8 T cells in extremely preterm neonates (dated by TCRdb to about 2017). The method was the immunoSEQ multiplex PCR assay. TCRdb stores this immuneACCESS table with in-frame sequences only. Part of the clones is absent; in the studies checked, under half of the shortfall reflects unresolved V genes, and no reason is known for the rest. The table for this sample lists almost 6,000 clones; 95% to 98% of them were counted only once. 1% to 1.5% of the sample is taken by the ten largest. The sequenced sample was naive CD8+ T cells from blood. The source is a human donor in good health.

V usage is TRBV6-6 and J usage is TRBJ1-1; possibly TRBD1 for D (6 bases). Between the trimmed V and J ends, which lost 6 bases and 8 bases, there was a span of 13 bases. The CDR3 is 12 residues long. The germline gives CDR1 MNHNY, CDR2 SVGAGI (reference sequence). The CDR3 DNA follows: TGTGCCAGCAGCCCAGGACAGCCAGAAGCTTTCTTT. It encodes CASSPGQPEAFF.

In its sample, this clone was seen once. The V and J genes are TRBV7-2 and TRBJ2-1, with 8 bases lining up with TRBD2. The germline CDR1 and CDR2 sequences are SGHTA and FQGNSA. After removal of 10 bases from V and 10 bases from J, the junction contained 6 bases not matched to a gene. The CDR3 spans 11 residues. The CDR3 region is CATVAGLEQFF. CDR3 in DNA: TGTGCCACCGTAGCGGGGCTCGAGCAGTTCTTC.

The rearrangement links TRBV7-9 to TRBJ2-7; D is perhaps TRBD2 (5 bases). Between the trimmed V and J ends, which lost 5 bases and 2 bases, there was a span of 19 bases. The CDR3 has 16 amino acids. Germline-derived CDR1 and CDR2 are SEHNR and FQNEAQ (reference sequence). The CDR3 DNA reads as TGTGCCAGCAGCCCCCTCTCCGTGGGAGATACCTACGAGCAGTACTTC. Translation: CASSPLSVGDTYEQYF.

The chain has TRBV11-2 and TRBJ1-1; TRBD1 matches at 12 bases. Looked up from germline, CDR1 is SGHAT and CDR2 is FQNNGV. J gave up 12 bases and V 5 bases, and 4 bases lay outside the gene matches. CDR3 length equals 12 residues. The CDR3 spells CASSGTGGETFF. The CDR3 bases are TGTGCCAGCAGCGGGACAGGGGGCGAGACTTTCTTT.

This clone was observed a single time. The chain has TRBV5-1 and TRBJ2-3; perhaps TRBD2 as D (6 bases). The V end was cut by 3 bases, the J end by 2 bases, with 16 bases between. From germline, CDR1 is SGHRS and CDR2 YFSETQ. The CDR3 contains 16 residues. CDR3 region: CASSWGEAGHTDTQYF. The CDR3 bases are TGCGCCAGCAGCTGGGGGGAGGCAGGGCACACAGATACGCAGTATTTT.

This clone was seen just once. The CDR3 coding sequence is TGTGCCAGCAGCGTAGGTGCAGATGAGCAGTTCTTC. This sequence encodes CASSVGADEQFF. The J gene is TRBJ2-1, the V gene TRBV9; D unclear. V lost 0 bases to trimming and J lost 8 bases, with 6 bases between them. This CDR3 is built from 12 residues. Germline lookup yields CDR1 SGDLS and CDR2 YYNGEE.

This chain connects TRBV27 to TRBJ2-7, with 11 bases matching TRBD2. J gave up 2 bases and V 3 bases, and 3 bases lay outside the gene matches. Germline V gene sequence: CDR1 MNHEY, CDR2 SMNVEV (reference sequence). This CDR3 contains 15 residues. The CDR3 DNA reads as TGTGCCAGCAGTTTTCGGGGACTAGCGGCCTACGAGCAGTACTTC. It specifies CASSFRGLAAYEQYF.

CDR3 sequence reads: CASSPSGSSYNEQFF. CDR3 nucleotides: TGTGCCAGCAGTCCAAGCGGGAGCTCCTACAATGAGCAGTTCTTC. The gene calls are TRBV2 and TRBJ2-1; 8 nucleotides match TRBD2. In germline, CDR1 is SNHLY, CDR2 FYNNEI. V trimming: 5 bases; J trimming: 0 bases; junction bases outside the gene matches: 3. The CDR3 sequence is 15 residues long.

The chain employs TRBV11-2 and TRBJ2-7; tentative D call: TRBD1 (6 bases). V lost 4 bases, J lost 4 bases, and 20 bases lay in between. Germline assignment: CDR1 SGHAT and CDR2 FQNNGV. The CDR3 is 16 amino acids. This CDR3 reads CASSSYDRSKGYEQYF. CDR3 in DNA: TGTGCCAGCAGCTCGTATGACAGGTCTAAAGGTTACGAGCAGTACTTC.

This sequence joins TRBV30 and TRBJ1-1, with D maybe TRBD1 (6 bases). Trimming pared 1 base from V and 2 bases from J, leaving 14 bases between. Germline CDR1 and CDR2: GTSNPN and SVGIG (reference sequence). This CDR3 is built from 15 residues. CDR3: CAWSDPDRTNTEAFF. Here the CDR3 DNA reads TGTGCCTGGAGTGATCCCGACAGGACCAACACTGAAGCTTTCTTT.

This chain joins TRBV10-2 and TRBJ2-1, with 14 bases matching TRBD2. The CDR3 spans 14 residues. The junction had 8 bases not matched to a gene; V was cut back by 10 bases and J by 9 bases. The germline V gene has CDR1 WSHSY and CDR2 SAAADI. CDR3 sequence reads: CATGLAGALREQFF. Here the CDR3 DNA reads TGCGCCACGGGACTAGCGGGAGCACTTCGTGAGCAGTTCTTC.

The chain recombines TRBV29-1 with TRBJ2-1; 15 nucleotides align to TRBD2. Germline CDR1 and CDR2: SQVTM and ANQGSEA. The CDR3 runs to 17 residues. The trim removed 7 bases at V and 0 bases at J, leaving 7 bases unmatched. The CDR3 DNA is TGCAGCGGGACGGGACTAGCGGGAGGAGCCTCCTACAATGAGCAGTTCTTC. The encoded protein is CSGTGLAGGASYNEQFF.

This sequence joins TRBV10-3 and TRBJ1-2; no firm D call. From germline, CDR1 is ENHRY and CDR2 SYGVKD. Trimming pared 3 bases from V and 5 bases from J, leaving 4 bases between. The CDR3 sequence is 11 residues long. The chain's CDR3 is CAISEAYGYTF. For the CDR3, the DNA is TGTGCCATCAGTGAAGCGTATGGCTACACCTTC.

Only one count was recorded for this clone. The V and J genes are TRBV5-6 and TRBJ1-2; D is unresolved. There are 16 residues in the CDR3. V gave up 4 bases and J gave up 3 bases, with 19 bases separating them. Germline-derived CDR1 and CDR2 are SGHDT and YYEEEE. CDR3 amino acids: CASSPQNGDSYYGYTF. The CDR3 region has the DNA TGTGCCAGCAGCCCACAAAACGGAGATTCCTACTATGGCTACACCTTC.

J is TRBJ2-1 and V is TRBV5-6; D is uncertain. V was shortened by 4 bases and J by 10 bases, with 12 bases between the two germline ends. This CDR3 contains 12 residues. From germline, CDR1 is SGHDT and CDR2 YYEEEE. CDR3 bases: TGTGCCAGCAGCCGGCCAGGTCCGGAGCAGTTCTTC. Amino acid sequence: CASSRPGPEQFF. The full variable domain, rest sourced from reference TRBV5-6 and TRBJ2-1, is DAGVTQSPTHLIKTRGQQVTLRCSPKSGHDTVSWYQQALGQGPQFIFQYYEEEERQRGNFPDRFSGHQFPNYSSELNVNALLLGDSALYLCASSRPGPEQFFGPGTRLTVL.

As DNA, the CDR3 is TGTGCCTGGATAGCAAATTCCTACGAGCAGTACTTC. It specifies CAWIANSYEQYF. This chain uses TRBV30 with TRBJ2-7; D is ambiguous. CDR3 length equals 12 residues. Trimming removed 4 bases at V and 1 base at J, with 8 bases between. Germline V lookup: CDR1 GTSNPN, CDR2 SVGIG (reference sequence).

The chain couples TRBV19 to TRBJ2-1; no firm D call. The germline V gene has CDR1 LNHDA and CDR2 SQIVND (reference sequence). This CDR3 is 13 amino acids long. The V gene lost 3 bases and the J gene lost 7 bases, with 10 bases spanning the gap. In nucleotides, the CDR3 is TGTGCCAGTAGTATTTACCTCGAGAATGAGCAGTTCTTC. Protein product: CASSIYLENEQFF.

This chain connects TRBV5-1 to TRBJ2-7; 9 nucleotides line up with TRBD1. This CDR3 comprises 15 residues. Looked up from germline, CDR1 is SGHRS and CDR2 is YFSETQ. J gave up 3 bases and V 3 bases, and 7 bases lay outside the gene matches. The DNA for the CDR3 is TGCGCCAGCAGCTATGGACAGGGGATGGGCTACGAGCAGTACTTC. This translates into CASSYGQGMGYEQYF.

The chain has TRBV16 and TRBJ2-7, with a weak D call TRBD1 (6 bases). V lost 4 bases and J lost 4, with 17 bases in between. The germline V gene has CDR1 KGHSY and CDR2 FQNENV. CDR3 length: 15 residues. The CDR3 sequence is CASSPKGVKGYEQYF. The CDR3, as DNA: TGTGCCAGCAGCCCGAAGGGGGTGAAGGGATACGAGCAGTACTTC.

This chain links TRBV7-9 with TRBJ2-3; 8 nucleotides align to TRBD2. Germline CDR1 SEHNR, CDR2 FQNEAQ (reference sequence). V lost 1 base and J lost 6; bases outside the gene matches: 6. The length of the CDR3 is 15 residues. The CDR3 reads CASSLVRSGGDTQYF. Here the CDR3 DNA reads TGTGCCAGCAGCTTAGTACGGTCGGGAGGGGATACGCAGTATTTT.

The rearrangement links TRBV27 to TRBJ2-7; no clear D gene. Germline CDR1 and CDR2: MNHEY and SMNVEV (reference sequence). Trimming cost V 4 bases and J 3 bases, with 10 bases left between them. The CDR3 sequence is 13 residues long. CDR3 DNA sequence: TGTGCCAGCAGTTCCGCGATAAGCTACGAGCAGTACTTC. Its protein is CASSSAISYEQYF.